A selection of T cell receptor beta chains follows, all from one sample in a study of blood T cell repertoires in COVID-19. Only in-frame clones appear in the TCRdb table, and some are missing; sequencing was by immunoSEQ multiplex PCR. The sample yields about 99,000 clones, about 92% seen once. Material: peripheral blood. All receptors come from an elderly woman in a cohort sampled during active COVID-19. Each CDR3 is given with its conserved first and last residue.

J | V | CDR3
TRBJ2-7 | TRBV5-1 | CASSSVQGVYEQYF
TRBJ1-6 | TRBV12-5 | CASGLGQGSNNSPLHF
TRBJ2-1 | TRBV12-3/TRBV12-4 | CASSFGAAEQFF
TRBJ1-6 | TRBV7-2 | CASSLAQGSDSPLHF
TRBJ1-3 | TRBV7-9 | CASSLIGASSGNTIYF
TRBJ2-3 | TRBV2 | CASSEVSLGSDTQYF
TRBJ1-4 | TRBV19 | CASSTQGRIVEKLFF
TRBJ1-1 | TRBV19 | CATSGGWIPTEAFF
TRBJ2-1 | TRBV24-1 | CATSEGRPTDNEQFF
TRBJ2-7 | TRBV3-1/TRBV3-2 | CASSLGGGYEQYF
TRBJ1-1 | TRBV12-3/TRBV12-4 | CASSLVGSTEAFF
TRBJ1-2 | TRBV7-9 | CASSLATGSGYTF
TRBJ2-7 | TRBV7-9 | CASSPFFLGGSYEQYF
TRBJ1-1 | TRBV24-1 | CATSESTGAEAFF
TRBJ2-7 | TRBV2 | CASADTGGRHYEQYF
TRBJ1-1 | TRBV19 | CASSTQGESAEAFF
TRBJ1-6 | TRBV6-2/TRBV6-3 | CASSLSGNNSPLHF
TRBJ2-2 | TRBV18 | CASSPWTSGVNTGELFF
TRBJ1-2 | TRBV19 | CASSLEGHPSYGYTF
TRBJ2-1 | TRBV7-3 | CASRYTSGGSNEQFF
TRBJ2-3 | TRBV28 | CASSASPDTQYF
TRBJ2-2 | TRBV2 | CASKGLGTRSTGELFF
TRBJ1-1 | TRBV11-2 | CASSHTGGTEAFF
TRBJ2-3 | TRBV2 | CASSRLSDRTDTQYF
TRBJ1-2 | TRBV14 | CASSQGQGLTYGYTF
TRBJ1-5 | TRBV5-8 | CASSLQGSNQPQHF
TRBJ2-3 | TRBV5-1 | CASSSGQSTDTQYF
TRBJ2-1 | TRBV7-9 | CASSPLTSLNSYNEQFF
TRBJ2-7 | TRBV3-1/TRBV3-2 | CASSPGLAGDEQYF
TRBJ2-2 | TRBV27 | CASSWVGGNTGELFF
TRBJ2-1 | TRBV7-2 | CASGFSGGHYNEQFF
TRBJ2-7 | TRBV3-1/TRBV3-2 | CASSQDVVSGEQYF
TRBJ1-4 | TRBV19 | CASNIGTGVPIREKLFF
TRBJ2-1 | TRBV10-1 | CASSEPLAGGPDEQFF
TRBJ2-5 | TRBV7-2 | CASRPTSGGAETQYF
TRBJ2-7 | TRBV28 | CASGFSYEQYF
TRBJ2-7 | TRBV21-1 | CASVQIRGYEQYF
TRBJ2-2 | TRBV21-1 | CASSIESDRGIGTGELFF
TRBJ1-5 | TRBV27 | CASSLGRGQAGNQPQHF
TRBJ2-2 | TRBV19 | CATGRWDGELFF
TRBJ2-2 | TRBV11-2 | CASSLVSGSIGELFF
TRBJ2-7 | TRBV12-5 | CASGLDLTSYSYEQYF
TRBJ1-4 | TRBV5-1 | CASSSTGAINEKLFF
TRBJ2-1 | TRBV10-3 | CAISGQDGSSYNEQFF
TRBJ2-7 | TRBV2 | CASRARTDYEQYF
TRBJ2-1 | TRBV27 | CASRRGRGRDELFF
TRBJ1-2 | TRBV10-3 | CAISEADRQGYTF
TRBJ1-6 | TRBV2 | CANSDGPTGITYNSPLHF
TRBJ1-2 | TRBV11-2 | CASSSGTGSEFYGYTF
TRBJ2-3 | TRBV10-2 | CASSGTGRDTQYF
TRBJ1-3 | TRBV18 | CASSDDRAGNTIYF
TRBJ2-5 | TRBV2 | CASIGREGETQYF
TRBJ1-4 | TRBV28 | CASSSRTVWFF
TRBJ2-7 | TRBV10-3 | CAISDQDYEQYF
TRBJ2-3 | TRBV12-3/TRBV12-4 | CATSGGDTQYF